This entry lists 29 T cell receptor beta chains sequenced from one sample in a study of blood T cell repertoires in COVID-19. The protocol was immunoSEQ multiplex PCR, while the TCRdb copy is restricted to in-frame clones and leaves out a portion. This table holds about 210,000 clones, around 84% found once. Sequencing used PBMCs or T cells enriched from blood (not recorded which). These TCRs come from a man between 40 and 49 years old who had recovered from COVID-19.

The V gene is TRBV7-3, the J gene TRBJ2-5; D gene ambiguous. The CDR3 has 13 residues. Trimming pared 3 bases from V and 0 bases from J, leaving 5 bases between. Germline CDR1 and CDR2: SGHTA and FQGTGA. The CDR3 DNA is TGTGCCAGCAGCTTCCGGGACCAAGAGACCCAGTACTTC. It codes for CASSFRDQETQYF.

The chain recombines TRBV15 with TRBJ2-4, with 8 bases fitting TRBD1. This CDR3 has 19 amino acids. The V gene end was trimmed by 1 base and the J gene end by 3 bases; junction bases not matched to a gene: 14. Germline assignment: CDR1 LNHNV and CDR2 YYDKDF (reference sequence). Here the CDR3 DNA reads TGTGCCACCAGCAGAGTCTTGACAGGGGTGGTGGGAGACAAAAACATTCAGTACTTC. This codes for CATSRVLTGVVGDKNIQYF. Full variable domain (rest looked up from reference TRBV15 and TRBJ2-4): DAMVIQNPRYQVTQFGKPVTLSCSQTLNHNVMYWYQQKSSQAPKLLFHYYDKDFNNEADTPDNFQSRRPNTSFCFLDIRSPGLGDTAMYLCATSRVLTGVVGDKNIQYFGAGTRLSVL.

The chain carries TRBV18 and TRBJ2-1; 9 bases are shared with TRBD2. The length of the CDR3 is 17 residues. The junction had 13 bases not matched to a gene; V was cut back by 2 bases and J by 8 bases. Germline V gives CDR1 KGHSH, CDR2 LQKENI. The CDR3 region has the DNA TGTGCCAGCTCACCAACTACCGGGACTAGCAGGTCCCATGAGCAGTTCTTC. It is translated as CASSPTTGTSRSHEQFF.

CDR3 sequence reads: CASSYERLAAFTDTQYF. The CDR3, as DNA: TGTGCCAGCAGTTACGAAAGACTAGCGGCCTTCACAGATACGCAGTATTTT. This rearrangement joins TRBV6-2 or TRBV6-3 to TRBJ2-3; 9 nucleotides align to TRBD2. V was pared by 2 bases and J by 2 bases, with 8 bases of the junction left unmatched. Looked up from germline, CDR1 is MNHEY and CDR2 is SVGEGT. CDR3 length: 17 residues.

This clone was found a few times. CDR3 in DNA: TGTGCCAGCAGTCCGAGTGACAGTCCCTCCTACGAGCAGTACTTC. As protein: CASSPSDSPSYEQYF. The rearrangement uses TRBV28 and TRBJ2-7; D might be TRBD1 (5 bases). The germline CDR1 and CDR2 sequences are MDHEN and SYDVKM. This CDR3 spans 15 amino acids. V was shortened by 5 bases and J by 0 bases, with 14 bases between the two germline ends.

The chain recombines TRBV6-4 with TRBJ2-3, with 7 bases aligning to TRBD2. CDR1 and CDR2 from the germline V gene are MRHNA and SNTAGT. The V segment lost 3 bases and the J segment 3 bases; nucleotides outside the gene matches: 0. The CDR3 length is 13 residues. This chain's CDR3 is CASSERETDTQYF. The CDR3 bases are TGTGCCAGCAGTGAGCGGGAGACAGATACGCAGTATTTT.

The chain is built from TRBV11-2 and TRBJ2-7; 15 bases are a match to TRBD2. With 4 bases clipped from V and 5 bases from J, the junction kept 6 bases outside the gene matches. The CDR3 covers 16 residues. In germline, CDR1 is SGHAT, CDR2 FQNNGV. The CDR3: CASSSGLAGGKNEQYF. CDR3 in DNA: TGTGCCAGCAGCTCCGGACTAGCGGGAGGGAAAAACGAGCAGTACTTC.

J is TRBJ1-5 and V is TRBV13; TRBD1 agrees at 11 bases. In germline, CDR1 is PRHDT, CDR2 FYEKMQ (reference sequence). V was pared by 6 bases and J by 7 bases, with 11 bases of the junction left unmatched. The CDR3 is made up of 16 amino acids. The CDR3 is CASSRAGTGGFQPQHF. The CDR3 DNA reads as TGTGCCAGCAGTCGTGCCGGGACAGGGGGATTCCAGCCCCAGCATTTT.

The chain recombines TRBV19 with TRBJ2-3; TRBD2 matches 9 bases. The CDR3 covers 15 residues. Germline V CDR1 and CDR2: LNHDA, SQIVND (reference sequence). Trimming at V came to 0 bases and at J to 8 bases, leaving 6 bases not matched to a gene. The CDR3 coding sequence is TGTGCCAGTAGTATAGATAGCGGGAGCGCCCCTACGCAGTATTTT. Translating gives CASSIDSGSAPTQYF.

This rearrangement joins TRBV7-3 to TRBJ2-3, with a possible D match to TRBD1 (5 bases). The V end was cut by 5 bases, the J end by 5 bases, with 11 bases between. Germline V lookup: CDR1 SGHTA, CDR2 FQGTGA. There are 13 residues in the CDR3. CDR3 residues: CASSPGAGDTQYF. The CDR3 bases are TGTGCCAGCAGCCCTGGGGCCGGAGATACGCAGTATTTT.

V usage is TRBV5-1 and J usage is TRBJ1-2; TRBD1 agrees at 7 bases. The CDR3 runs to 14 residues. After removal of 5 bases from V and 7 bases from J, the junction contained 11 bases not matched to a gene. Germline CDR1 is SGHRS and CDR2 is YFSETQ. CDR3 in DNA: TGCGCCAGCAGAGACAGGGAGGTGGGTAGTGGCTACACCTTC. Translation: CASRDREVGSGYTF.

The chain has TRBV5-4 and TRBJ1-6; TRBD1 aligns across 7 bases. Germline-derived CDR1 and CDR2 are SGHNT and YYREEE (reference sequence). After removal of 4 bases from V and 0 bases from J, the junction contained 7 bases not matched to a gene. This CDR3 has 17 amino acids. The CDR3 reads CASSKDRLSSYNSPLHF. In nucleotides, the CDR3 is TGTGCCAGCAGCAAGGACAGGTTGAGCTCCTATAATTCACCCCTCCACTTT.

This chain links TRBV4-1 with TRBJ1-1; 8 bases are a match to TRBD1. The ends lost 1 base at V and 5 bases at J; junction bases unmatched: 12. Germline V CDR1 and CDR2: MGHRA, YSYEKL. The length of the CDR3 is 17 residues. In nucleotides, the CDR3 is TGCGCCAGCAGCCAAGTTATCGTGAGCAGGGGGCATACTGAAGCTTTCTTT. It encodes CASSQVIVSRGHTEAFF.

The V and J genes are TRBV5-6 and TRBJ2-7, with 8 bases lining up with TRBD2. The J segment lost 3 bases and the V segment lost 5 bases, leaving 10 bases of the junction unmatched. CDR3 length: 15 residues. CDR1 and CDR2 (germline): SGHDT, YYEEEE. CDR3 sequence: CASRRKSGSLYEQYF. Written as DNA, the CDR3 is TGTGCCAGCAGAAGAAAGAGCGGGAGCCTCTACGAGCAGTACTTC.

Only a few counts were recorded for this clone. The CDR3 reads CASSEMGARGYTF. Here the CDR3 DNA reads TGTGCCAGCAGTGAAATGGGGGCGCGAGGCTACACCTTC. V gene TRBV2 combines with J gene TRBJ1-2; D possibly corresponds to TRBD1 (6 bases). V lost 2 bases to trimming and J lost 8 bases, with 12 bases between them. Per germline, CDR1 SNHLY and CDR2 FYNNEI. This CDR3 comprises 13 residues.

The chain is built from TRBV19 and TRBJ1-5; 7 positions agree with TRBD1. V was pared by 5 bases and J by 3 bases, with 4 bases of the junction left unmatched. The CDR3 has 14 residues. Germline V gene lookup returns CDR1 LNHDA and CDR2 SQIVND (reference sequence). CDR3 coding DNA: TGTGCCAGTAGTTTACAGGGGATCAATCAGCCCCAGCATTTT. It translates to CASSLQGINQPQHF.

This clone was observed a handful of times. The genes are TRBV5-1 and TRBJ2-7; D may be TRBD1 (5 bases). The CDR3 runs to 14 residues. Germline V lookup: CDR1 SGHRS, CDR2 YFSETQ. Trimming left V 1 base short and J 5 bases short, with 13 bases between. The CDR3 here is CASSLSGRANEQYF. CDR3 DNA sequence: TGCGCCAGCAGCTTGTCGGGCAGGGCCAACGAGCAGTACTTC.

V is TRBV5-1 and J is TRBJ1-2; 7 nucleotides agree with TRBD1. The CDR3 runs to 18 residues. The V gene's germline CDR1 is SGHRS and CDR2 YFSETQ. The J segment lost 5 bases and the V segment lost 4 bases, leaving 20 bases of the junction unmatched. CDR3: CASSLSSGSAGGMYGYTF. CDR3 bases: TGCGCCAGCAGCCTGAGTTCGGGCTCGGCAGGGGGAATGTATGGCTACACCTTC.

The chain has TRBV3-1 (or the pseudogene TRBV3-2) and TRBJ2-5; TRBD2 might be the D (6 bases). From germline, CDR1 is LGHDT and CDR2 YNNKEL (reference sequence). V lost 4 bases and J 3 bases, leaving 33 bases between the germline ends. CDR3 length: 21 residues. The CDR3 loop reads CASSRPKDTDRLGNWEETQYF. CDR3 bases: TGTGCCAGCAGCCGGCCTAAGGACACCGATAGACTAGGGAACTGGGAAGAGACCCAGTACTTC.

The chain uses TRBV10-3 and TRBJ2-7; weak D call: TRBD1 (5 bases). Per the germline V gene, CDR1 is ENHRY and CDR2 is SYGVKD. Trimming left V 0 bases short and J 7 bases short, with 16 bases between. This CDR3 has 15 amino acids. CDR3 nucleotides: TGTGCCATCAGTGAGTCGGCTCAGGGCACATGGGAGCAGTACTTC. Protein: CAISESAQGTWEQYF.

The V call is TRBV5-4, the J call TRBJ2-5; 11 positions match TRBD2. The CDR3 covers 14 residues. Per the germline V gene, CDR1 is SGHNT and CDR2 is YYREEE (reference sequence). The ends lost 5 bases at V and 4 bases at J; junction bases unmatched: 4. The CDR3 loop reads CASSLAGGGETQYF. The CDR3 DNA reads TGTGCCAGCAGTTTAGCGGGAGGGGGAGAGACCCAGTACTTC.

The chain combines TRBV3-1 (or the pseudogene TRBV3-2) with TRBJ2-5; maybe TRBD2 (5 bases). CDR1 is LGHDT and CDR2 is YNNKEL in the germline V gene (reference sequence). Trimming shortened V by 0 bases and J by 7 bases, and 18 bases separated the two germline ends. The CDR3 totals 16 residues. DNA for the CDR3: TGTGCCAGCAGCCAAGATAGAGCCCCCGAAGGAGGGACCCAGTACTTC. This codes for CASSQDRAPEGGTQYF.

V usage is TRBV30 and J usage is TRBJ2-7; D is possibly TRBD1 (7 bases). CDR1 and CDR2 (germline): GTSNPN, SVGIG (reference sequence). The CDR3 is 13 amino acids. The V end was cut by 1 base, the J end by 5 bases, with 12 bases between. The CDR3 is CAWSGDREDEQYF. The CDR3 DNA reads TGTGCCTGGAGTGGCGACAGGGAGGACGAGCAGTACTTC.

Here the CDR3 DNA reads TGTGCCAGCAGTTACCCCCTTAGGGGGTACTCCTACGAGCAGTACTTC. As protein: CASSYPLRGYSYEQYF. This rearrangement joins TRBV6-2 or TRBV6-3 to TRBJ2-7, with a tentative D call TRBD1 (6 bases). Germline lookup yields CDR1 MNHEY and CDR2 SVGEGT. V dropped 2 bases and J dropped 0 bases, with 14 bases sitting between them. This CDR3 has 16 amino acids.

This clone was seen a single time. The junction and the germline gene differ at one end; a read error may be behind it. This chain joins TRBV5-1 and TRBJ2-7; possible D gene TRBD2, 5 bases. Per germline, CDR1 SGHRS and CDR2 YFSETQ. The CDR3 spans 15 residues. The CDR3 DNA sequence: TGCGCCAGCAGCTTGGAACTAGTCAGCTCCCACGAGCAGTACTTC. Residues: CASSLELVSSHEQYF.

For the CDR3, the DNA is TGTGCCAGCAGCTTAATTGGGACAGCATTCTACGAGCAGTACTTC. Its protein product is CASSLIGTAFYEQYF. The chain uses TRBV11-3 and TRBJ2-7; 7 bases match TRBD1. CDR3 length: 15 amino acids. CDR1 is SGHNT, CDR2 YENEEA, per germline. With 2 bases clipped from V and 3 bases from J, the junction kept 7 bases outside the gene matches.

This clone was detected only once. The genes are TRBV15 and TRBJ2-1; maybe TRBD2 (6 bases). From germline, CDR1 is LNHNV and CDR2 YYDKDF (reference sequence). The CDR3 sequence is 16 residues long. The V end lost 0 bases, the J end lost 2 bases, and 11 bases lay between the germline ends. The CDR3 DNA is TGTGCCACCAGCAGAGATTTTAGCGGCCCCTACAATGAGCAGTTCTTC. Residues: CATSRDFSGPYNEQFF.

In DNA form, the CDR3 reads TGTGCCAGCAGCACTCGGACTAGCGGGAAGATATACGAGCAGTACTTC. Protein: CASSTRTSGKIYEQYF. The rearrangement uses TRBV3-1 (or the pseudogene TRBV3-2) and TRBJ2-7; 12 nucleotides agree with TRBD2. From germline, CDR1 is LGHDT and CDR2 YNNKEL (reference sequence). The CDR3 has 16 amino acids. The trim removed 5 bases at V and 4 bases at J, leaving 9 bases unmatched.

V usage is TRBV4-3 and J usage is TRBJ1-2, with 7 positions matching TRBD1. CDR1 and CDR2 from the germline V gene are LGHNA and YSLEER. There are 15 residues in the CDR3. V trimming: 0 bases; J trimming: 4 bases; junction bases outside the gene matches: 5. CDR3 DNA sequence: TGCGCCAGCAGCCAAGATGGGGACAGAAGCTATGGCTACACCTTC. It codes for CASSQDGDRSYGYTF.